This passage covers 21 T cell receptor beta chains from one sample sequenced in a study of T cell responses to AZD1222 COVID-19 vaccine. Sequencing used immunoSEQ multiplex PCR; TCRdb keeps in-frame clones, though not all of them. The sample carries about 160,000 clones, 90% recorded once. The specimen comprised peripheral blood, sampled 28 days after the second AZD1222 dose. The source of these receptors is an adult who received the AZD1222 COVID-19 vaccine.

The chain recombines TRBV10-3 with TRBJ2-7; 10 bases agree with TRBD2. The CDR3 is 15 residues long. V gave up 2 bases and J gave up 0 bases; unmatched junction bases: 1. CDR1 ENHRY and CDR2 SYGVKD come from the germline V gene. CDR3 coding DNA: TGTGCCATCAGTGAGACTAGCGGGGTCTCCTACGAGCAGTACTTC. The encoded protein is CAISETSGVSYEQYF.

The chain recombines TRBV19 with TRBJ2-3; D possibly uses TRBD1 or TRBD2 (5 bases each). Trimming removed 0 bases from V and 2 bases from J, with 12 bases in between. This CDR3 is built from 16 residues. Germline lookup yields CDR1 LNHDA and CDR2 SQIVND (reference sequence). The CDR3 coding sequence is TGTGCCAGTAGTATAGACCTGGGACGGCACACAGATACGCAGTATTTT. Its translation: CASSIDLGRHTDTQYF.

J is TRBJ1-1 and V is TRBV6-5, with TRBD1 as a possible D gene (6 bases). The CDR3 contains 14 residues. Germline-derived CDR1 and CDR2 are MNHEY and SVGAGI. Trimming shortened V by 3 bases and J by 4 bases, and 12 bases separated the two germline ends. The CDR3, as DNA: TGTGCCAGCAGTTATGGAGGGGGTAGCACTGAAGCTTTCTTT. Translating gives CASSYGGGSTEAFF.

The CDR3, as DNA: TGTGCCACCGTCAACTCCTACAATGAGCAGTTCTTC. Its protein product is CATVNSYNEQFF. The chain couples TRBV6-5 to TRBJ2-1; D is ambiguous. CDR1 is MNHEY, CDR2 SVGAGI, per germline. This CDR3 contains 12 residues. V was clipped by 10 bases and J by 0 bases, with 7 bases between them.

The chain combines TRBV19 with TRBJ1-5, with unresolved D. V was clipped by 1 base and J by 0 bases, with 7 bases between them. The CDR3 is 15 residues long. Germline V CDR1 and CDR2: LNHDA, SQIVND (reference sequence). CDR3 in DNA: TGTGCCAGTAGTATAGCCGAATATAGCAATCAGCCCCAGCATTTT. Encoded protein: CASSIAEYSNQPQHF. Supplemented by reference TRBV19 and TRBJ1-5, the full variable domain reads DGGITQSPKYLFRKEGQNVTLSCEQNLNHDAMYWYRQDPGQGLRLIYYSQIVNDFQKGDIAEGYSVSREKKESFPLTVTSAQKNPTAFYLCASSIAEYSNQPQHFGDGTRLSIL.

The chain has TRBV9 and TRBJ2-7, with D tentatively TRBD1 or TRBD2 (5 bases each). Per germline, CDR1 SGDLS and CDR2 YYNGEE. With 3 bases removed from V and 4 bases from J, the gap between germline ends came to 14 bases. The CDR3 length is 14 residues. The CDR3: CASSAGTARYEQYF. The CDR3 DNA reads TGTGCCAGCAGCGCCGGGACGGCGCGATACGAGCAGTACTTC.

The sample holds a few counts of this clone. The CDR3 nucleotides read TGCGCCAGCAGCCTGCCCCGACAGGGTGTTGCCGGGGAGCTGTTTTTT. It codes for CASSLPRQGVAGELFF. The chain links TRBV5-1 to TRBJ2-2; 7 nucleotides line up with TRBD1. The CDR3 totals 16 residues. The V and J ends lost 4 bases and 6 bases, in that order; junction bases with no gene match: 12. The germline V gene encodes CDR1 SGHRS and CDR2 YFSETQ.

This chain joins TRBV6-5 and TRBJ2-7; D is possibly TRBD1 (6 bases). Germline lookup yields CDR1 MNHEY and CDR2 SVGAGI. The V and J ends lost 11 bases and 2 bases respectively, with 16 bases between them. The CDR3 has 13 residues. CDR3 DNA sequence: TGTGCCGTCGGACAGCTTCCCCCCTACGAGCAGTACTTC. Translated: CAVGQLPPYEQYF.

The chain couples TRBV7-9 to TRBJ2-7; 9 bases match TRBD1. The germline CDR1 and CDR2 sequences are SEHNR and FQNEAQ (reference sequence). CDR3 length: 13 residues. After removal of 4 bases from V and 5 bases from J, the junction contained 3 bases not matched to a gene. This chain's CDR3 is CASSSTGGDEQYF. The CDR3 DNA reads as TGTGCCAGCAGCTCGACAGGGGGGGACGAGCAGTACTTC.

V gene TRBV19 combines with J gene TRBJ1-1; D unclear. Germline V gives CDR1 LNHDA, CDR2 SQIVND (reference sequence). V lost 7 bases and J 1 base, leaving 7 bases between the germline ends. This CDR3 has 12 amino acids. This CDR3 is CASKEGNTEAFF. The DNA for the CDR3 is TGTGCCAGTAAGGAGGGGAACACTGAAGCTTTCTTT.

Written as DNA, the CDR3 is TGTGCCAGCAGCTTGGTAAGCGGGGGACAAGAGACCCAGTACTTC. Translated: CASSLVSGGQETQYF. The chain joins TRBV5-6 to TRBJ2-5; 8 bases agree with TRBD2. The ends lost 0 bases at V and 2 bases at J; junction bases unmatched: 3. The CDR3 has 15 residues. Germline CDR1 SGHDT, CDR2 YYEEEE.

This chain uses TRBV7-9 with TRBJ2-1; D remains unclear. CDR1 and CDR2 (germline): SEHNR, FQNEAQ (reference sequence). Trimming cost V 10 bases and J 10 bases, with 14 bases left between them. The CDR3 is made up of 11 amino acids. The CDR3 protein is CANQGIGEQFF. CDR3 DNA: TGTGCCAACCAAGGCATCGGCGAGCAGTTCTTC. Supplemented by reference TRBV7-9 and TRBJ2-1, the full variable domain reads DTGVSQNPRHKITKRGQNVTFRCDPISEHNRLYWYRQTLGQGPEFLTYFQNEAQLEKSRLLSDRFSAERPKGSFSTLEIQRTEQGDSAMYLCANQGIGEQFFGPGTRLTVL.

V is TRBV7-8 and J is TRBJ2-7; tentatively, D is TRBD2 (6 bases). V gave up 7 bases and J gave up 4 bases, with 11 bases separating them. The germline gives CDR1 SGHVS, CDR2 FQNEAQ. The CDR3 consists of 12 residues. As DNA, the CDR3 is TGTGCCAGCACCCCGGGGGAATACGAGCAGTACTTC. Encoded protein: CASTPGEYEQYF. Based on the CDR3 plus reference TRBV7-8 and TRBJ2-7, the full variable domain is GAGVSQSPRYKVAKRGQDVALRCDPISGHVSLFWYQQALGQGPEFLTYFQNEAQLDKSGLPSDRFFAERPEGSVSTLKIQRTQQEDSAVYLCASTPGEYEQYFGPGTRLTVT.

V is TRBV29-1 and J is TRBJ2-7; 9 bases are shared with TRBD1. The CDR3 runs to 13 residues. Unmatched junction bases numbered 9, after V lost 6 bases and J lost 6 bases. The germline V gene encodes CDR1 SQVTM and CDR2 ANQGSEA. CDR3 loop: CSVSGTGSSEQYF. The CDR3 DNA sequence: TGCAGCGTCTCCGGGACAGGGAGTTCCGAGCAGTACTTC.

The J gene is TRBJ2-5, the V gene TRBV28; D might be TRBD1 or TRBD2, each matching 5 bases. The CDR3 runs 15 residues. V lost 5 bases, J lost 5 bases, and 18 bases lay in between. Germline V CDR1 and CDR2: MDHEN, SYDVKM. The CDR3 loop reads CASSAPGPPWETQYF. The CDR3 DNA sequence: TGTGCCAGCAGTGCGCCGGGACCCCCGTGGGAGACCCAGTACTTC.

The V call is TRBV11-2, the J call TRBJ2-3; D perhaps matches TRBD2 (5 bases). The CDR3 totals 17 residues. With 8 bases removed from V and 0 bases from J, the gap between germline ends came to 21 bases. The V gene's germline CDR1 is SGHAT and CDR2 FQNNGV. CDR3 region: CASRTSGITSSTDTQYF. DNA of the CDR3: TGTGCCAGCCGCACCAGCGGCATCACATCTAGCACAGATACGCAGTATTTT.

The CDR3 nucleotides are TGTGCCAGCAGCCAATTCCCCCAGTACGAGCAGTACTTC. Amino acid sequence: CASSQFPQYEQYF. J is TRBJ2-7 and V is TRBV3-1 (or the pseudogene TRBV3-2); D call uncertain. Germline V lookup: CDR1 LGHDT, CDR2 YNNKEL (reference sequence). The CDR3 totals 13 residues. V was clipped by 2 bases and J by 4 bases, with 9 bases between them.

The chain links TRBV2 to TRBJ2-3; D remains ambiguous. The length of the CDR3 is 12 residues. V was pared by 6 bases and J by 4 bases, with 8 bases between. Germline V CDR1 and CDR2: SNHLY, FYNNEI. The CDR3 loop is CASSLDSDTQYF. CDR3 DNA sequence: TGTGCCAGCAGCCTCGACTCAGATACGCAGTATTTT.

The J gene is TRBJ2-3, the V gene TRBV18; 12 positions agree with TRBD2. The CDR3 is made up of 16 amino acids. J gave up 7 bases and V 4 bases, and 9 bases lay outside the gene matches. Germline loops: CDR1 KGHSH, CDR2 LQKENI. The CDR3 protein is CASSQETSGSIHTQYF. The CDR3 nucleotides are TGTGCCAGCTCACAAGAGACTAGCGGGAGCATACATACGCAGTATTTT.

The rearrangement uses TRBV6-6 and TRBJ2-1, with TRBD2 matching 12 bases. Germline V lookup: CDR1 MNHNY, CDR2 SVGAGI (reference sequence). The V gene end was trimmed by 11 bases and the J gene end by 0 bases; junction bases not matched to a gene: 8. The CDR3 contains 16 residues. The DNA of the CDR3 is TGTGCCGGCACACTAGCGGGAGGTAACTCCTACAATGAGCAGTTCTTC. Protein: CAGTLAGGNSYNEQFF.

The chain employs TRBV2 and TRBJ2-7, with D perhaps matching TRBD1 or TRBD2 (5 bases each). The germline V gene has CDR1 SNHLY and CDR2 FYNNEI. This CDR3 has 16 residues. Trimming cost V 2 bases and J 3 bases, with 17 bases left between them. CDR3 in DNA: TGTGCCAGCAGTGAACCGGAAGGGACCCCGCTCTACGAGCAGTACTTC. It encodes CASSEPEGTPLYEQYF.